A selection of T cell receptor beta chains follows, all from one sample in a study of CXCR3-negative and CXCR3-positive naive CD8 T cells. TCRdb reprocessed the 5' RACE reads, keeping one entry per CDR3 protein, no DNA. The ten most abundant clones cover about 20% of a sample with about 57,000 distinct CDR3 sequences. Source material: memory CD8+ T cells from blood. These receptors all stem from a human donor in good health. Some clones in this sample may be carry-over from other donors' samples. Both conserved end residues are part of each CDR3. Each record gives: J gene, V gene, CDR3 protein.

TRBJ2-1,TRBV21-1,CASSRAPTSGSIYNEQFF
TRBJ2-3,TRBV9,CASSPRTTSLSDTQYF
TRBJ1-6,TRBV27,CASSFGTEYSPLHF
TRBJ2-7,TRBV6-2/TRBV6-3,CASTSGDSYEQYF
TRBJ2-7,TRBV5-1,CASSYGHSSSYEQYF
TRBJ2-1,TRBV11-1,CASSLMARAEQFF
TRBJ2-6,TRBV19,CASSIGTGVAGANVLTF
TRBJ2-1,TRBV7-9,CASSQGLGDEQFF
TRBJ1-1,TRBV12-3/TRBV12-4,CAIEQGLNTEAFF
TRBJ2-5,TRBV19,CASSILADQVTQYF
TRBJ2-7,TRBV7-9,CASSPTNPIDYEQYF
TRBJ1-2,TRBV21-1,CASSGQESNSGYTF
TRBJ1-5,TRBV28,CASRLHSSGRQPQHF
TRBJ1-1,TRBV5-1,CASSLEGNMNTEAFF